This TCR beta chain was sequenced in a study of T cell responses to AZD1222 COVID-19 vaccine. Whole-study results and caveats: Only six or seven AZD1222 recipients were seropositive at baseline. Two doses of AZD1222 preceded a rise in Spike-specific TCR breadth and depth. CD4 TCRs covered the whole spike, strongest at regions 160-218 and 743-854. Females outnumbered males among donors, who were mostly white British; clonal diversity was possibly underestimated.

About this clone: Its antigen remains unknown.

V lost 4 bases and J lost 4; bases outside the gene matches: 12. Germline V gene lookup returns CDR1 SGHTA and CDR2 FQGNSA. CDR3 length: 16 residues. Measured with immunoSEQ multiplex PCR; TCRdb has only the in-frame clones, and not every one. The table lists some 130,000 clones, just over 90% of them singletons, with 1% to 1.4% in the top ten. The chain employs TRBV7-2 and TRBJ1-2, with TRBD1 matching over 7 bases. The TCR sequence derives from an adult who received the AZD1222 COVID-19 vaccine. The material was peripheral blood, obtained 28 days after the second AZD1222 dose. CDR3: CASSSMRGGAGYGYTF. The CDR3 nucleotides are TGTGCCAGCAGCTCCATGAGAGGGGGCGCCGGCTATGGCTACACCTTC. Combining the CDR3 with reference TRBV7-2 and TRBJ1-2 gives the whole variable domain GAGVSQSPSNKVTEKGKDVELRCDPISGHTALYWYRQSLGQGLEFLIYFQGNSAPDKSGLPSDRFSAERTGGSVSTLTIQRTQQEDSAVYLCASSSMRGGAGYGYTFGSGTRLTVV.